These T cell receptor beta chains were read from a single sample in a study of tumor and adjacent non-tumor tissue in lung cancer. TCRdb recomputed calls from the multiplex PCR reads with MiXCR, one row per CDR3 protein. The sample carries tens of thousands of distinct CDR3 sequences, around 70% recorded once. The sequenced material came from distant non-tumor lung tissue. These receptors came from a woman between 50 and 59 years old with non-small cell lung cancer. Both conserved end residues are part of each CDR3. A D gene is named only where the DNA matches it firmly. Clone size is not always given. Where it is, it says once, few, many or a class for expanded clones.

clone size | D gene | CDR3 length | J gene | V gene | CDR3 protein | CDR3 DNA
NA | NA | 14 | TRBJ2-7 | TRBV11-2 | CASYSSPGNYEQYF | TGTGCCAGCTACTCTAGCCCGGGAAACTACGAGCAGTACTTC
once | NA | 14 | TRBJ1-3 | TRBV10-3 | CAIAKQGAGNTIYF | TGTGCCATCGCAAAACAGGGAGCAGGAAACACCATATATTTT
many | NA | 17 | TRBJ1-4 | TRBV20-1 | CSASPQGRGGNNEKLFF | TGCAGTGCTAGCCCCCAGGGGAGGGGAGGGAATAATGAAAAACTGTTTTTT
NA | TRBD1 | 15 | TRBJ2-3 | TRBV7-8 | CASSLGQGRRDTQYF | TGTGCCAGCAGCCTCGGACAGGGACGACGGGATACGCAGTATTTT
NA | NA | 14 | TRBJ1-6 | TRBV6-5 | CTSSYGREGSPFHF | TGTACTAGCAGTTACGGCAGGGAGGGTTCACCCTTCCACTTT
NA | TRBD1 | 17 | TRBJ2-7 | TRBV6-6 | CANSYLGDRLSSYEQYF | TGTGCCAACAGTTACCTTGGGGACAGGTTGAGCTCCTATGAGCAGTACTTC
many | NA | 17 | TRBJ2-1 | TRBV5-1 | CASSFGGSGLWDNEQFF | TGCGCCAGCAGCTTTGGGGGGTCAGGGCTTTGGGACAATGAGCAGTTCTTC
NA | NA | 13 | TRBJ1-2 | TRBV6-5 | CASSPGGAYDYTF | TGTGCCAGCAGCCCCGGAGGAGCTTATGACTACACCTTC
once | TRBD2 | 14 | TRBJ2-7 | TRBV4-3 | CAGSQDQTSGTKYF | TGCGCCGGCAGCCAAGATCAGACTAGCGGAACCAAATACTTC
NA | NA | 16 | TRBJ2-1 | TRBV20-1 | CSARESTGEFRNEQFF | TGCAGTGCTAGAGAGAGTACGGGGGAGTTTCGGAATGAGCAGTTCTTC
NA | TRBD2 | 18 | TRBJ2-1 | TRBV11-2 | CASSFSTSGRGTYSGQFF | TGTGCCAGCAGCTTTTCGACTAGCGGGAGAGGGACCTACAGTGGGCAGTTCTTC
NA | TRBD2 | 17 | TRBJ2-1 | TRBV20-1 | CSARDFIALAGVNEQFF | TGCAGTGCTAGAGATTTTATCGCACTAGCGGGAGTTAATGAGCAGTTCTTC
many | TRBD1 | 14 | TRBJ2-2 | TRBV28 | CASIVGQGIGELFF | TGTGCCAGCATCGTGGGACAGGGAATCGGGGAGCTGTTTTTT
NA | TRBD1 | 13 | TRBJ2-7 | TRBV29-1 | CGVEDRDSYEQYF | TGCGGCGTTGAAGATCGGGACAGTTACGAGCAGTACTTC
NA | NA | 15 | TRBJ2-7 | TRBV12-3/TRBV12-4 | CASRLGISFPYEQYF | TGTGCCAGTAGACTTGGGATTAGCTTTCCCTACGAGCAGTACTTC
NA | NA | 17 | TRBJ2-2 | TRBV11-2 | CVSSLSRVPESPGELFF | TGTGTCAGCAGCTTATCGCGCGTCCCGGAGTCCCCCGGGGAGCTGTTTTTT
NA | NA | 15 | TRBJ1-3 | TRBV29-1 | CGVDTGSGSGNTIYF | TGCGGCGTTGACACGGGCAGCGGCTCTGGAAACACCATATATTTT
many | NA | 16 | TRBJ2-1 | TRBV6-6 | CASSSTKRVNNNEQFF | TGTGCCAGCAGTTCGACCAAGAGAGTGAATAACAATGAGCAGTTCTTC
NA | NA | 14 | TRBJ1-1 | TRBV20-1 | CCAFQTGGGSEAFF | TGCTGTGCTTTCCAGACCGGTGGGGGCTCAGAAGCTTTCTTT
NA | NA | 17 | TRBJ2-1 | TRBV11-2 | CASSLRKTVLSYNEQSF | TGTGCCAGCAGCTTAAGGAAGACTGTACTCTCCTACAATGAGCAGTCCTTC
NA | TRBD2 | 15 | TRBJ2-2 | TRBV12-3/TRBV12-4 | CASIGTSGSAGELLF | TGTGCCAGCATCGGGACTAGCGGGAGTGCCGGGGAGCTGTTATTT
NA | NA | 15 | TRBJ1-2 | TRBV18 | CASSHRPGLSYGYTF | TGTGCCAGCTCGCATCGTCCGGGGCTTTCCTATGGCTACACCTTC
NA | TRBD1 | 16 | TRBJ2-6 | TRBV6-7 | CASSFREKKGANALTF | TGTGCCAGCAGTTTCAGAGAAAAAAAGGGGGCCAACGCCCTGACTTTC
NA | NA | 15 | TRBJ2-5 | TRBV6-1 | CASSEHSGSQETQYF | TGTGCCAGCAGTGAGCACAGCGGAAGCCAAGAGACCCAGTACTTC
NA | NA | 13 | TRBJ1-1 | TRBV29-1 | CSGDGAGYTEAFF | TGCAGCGGAGATGGGGCAGGGTACACAGAAGCTTTCTTT
many | NA | 16 | TRBJ2-5 | TRBV12-3/TRBV12-4 | CASSRGIKGTEETQYF | TGTGCCAGCAGCCGGGGGATAAAGGGGACAGAAGAGACCCAGTACTTC
NA | NA | 12 | TRBJ2-2 | TRBV12-3/TRBV12-4 | CASNGATGELFF | TGTGCCAGCAACGGGGCCACCGGGGAGCTGTTTTTT
NA | NA | 13 | TRBJ1-2 | TRBV20-1 | CSARDRGSDGYTF | TGCAGTGCTAGAGATCGTGGCTCGGATGGCTACACCTTC
few | NA | 17 | TRBJ1-2 | TRBV20-1 | CSARTTSGRDLNYGYIF | TGCAGTGCTAGAACCACATCTGGACGGGACCTCAACTATGGCTATATCTTC
many | NA | 14 | TRBJ2-7 | TRBV20-1 | CSARAGGKEYEQYF | TGCAGTGCTAGAGCGGGCGGGAAAGAATACGAGCAGTACTTC
NA | NA | 16 | TRBJ2-2 | TRBV6-1 | CASMRLSTVNTGELFF | TGCGCCAGCATGCGGTTGTCGACAGTGAACACCGGGGAGTTGTTTTTT
NA | TRBD2 | 15 | TRBJ2-1 | TRBV20-1 | CSARDGTSGYNEHFF | TGCAGTGCTAGAGATGGGACTAGTGGCTACAATGAGCACTTCTTC
NA | NA | 16 | TRBJ1-5 | TRBV5-4 | CTSSFGGTDSNQPQHF | TGTACCAGCAGTTTCGGAGGGACCGATAGCAATCAGCCCCAGCATTTT
few | NA | 15 | TRBJ1-4 | TRBV5-1 | CASSLARATNEKLFF | TGCGCCAGCAGCCTGGCTCGAGCAACTAATGAAAAACTGTTTTTT
NA | NA | 13 | TRBJ2-1 | TRBV11-1 | CASSIPPLDEQLF | TGTGCCAGCAGCATACCTCCACTGGATGAGCAGCTCTTT
NA | NA | 16 | TRBJ1-1 | TRBV6-2/TRBV6-3 | CVSSYSRGGGNTEAIF | TGTGTCAGCAGTTACTCGAGGGGGGGCGGAAACACTGAAGCTATCTTT
NA | NA | 15 | TRBJ1-5 | TRBV5-6 | CVSSLGGCSNQPQHF | TGTGTCAGCAGCTTGGGGGGGTGTAGCAATCAGCCCCAGCATTTT
once | NA | 16 | TRBJ1-2 | TRBV5-4 | CVSSPGRGATPIGYTF | TGTGTTAGCAGCCCGGGCAGAGGGGCAACACCTATTGGCTACACCTTC
many | NA | 15 | TRBJ2-3 | TRBV5-6 | CASSLGEWNTDTQYF | TGTGCCAGCAGCTTAGGGGAATGGAACACAGATACGCAGTATTTT
many | NA | 14 | TRBJ1-2 | TRBV10-3 | CAISDRDESYGYTF | TGTGCCATCAGTGATCGCGACGAATCCTATGGCTACACCTTC
NA | NA | 12 | TRBJ2-7 | TRBV11-2 | CASNLEGLQQYF | TGTGCCAGCAACTTAGAGGGTTTACAACAGTACTTC
NA | NA | 13 | TRBJ2-2 | TRBV10-3 | CVINDRNTGEQFF | TGTGTCATCAATGACAGGAACACCGGGGAGCAGTTTTTT
NA | NA | 14 | TRBJ2-7 | TRBV6-2/TRBV6-3 | CAGSYVGPSYEQYF | TGTGCCGGCAGTTATGTGGGGCCAAGCTACGAGCAGTACTTC
NA | NA | 13 | TRBJ2-1 | TRBV24-1 | CATRQRNNNAQFF | TGTGCCACCCGACAGCGCAATAACAATGCGCAGTTCTTC
NA | NA | 15 | TRBJ2-3 | TRBV28 | CASSPTSGSVDTQYF | TGTGCCAGCAGCCCAACCTCAGGGAGTGTCGATACGCAGTATTTT
many | TRBD2 | 17 | TRBJ2-1 | TRBV4-3 | CASSKTSGLAGAHEQFF | TGCGCCAGCAGCAAGACTTCGGGACTAGCGGGAGCCCATGAGCAGTTCTTC
NA | NA | 15 | TRBJ1-5 | TRBV11-2 | CASCSAGRGNQPQHF | TGTGCTAGCTGCTCAGCGGGCCGAGGCAATCAGCCCCAGCATTTT
NA | NA | 12 | TRBJ1-1 | TRBV20-1 | CSVWAWVTEAFF | TGCAGTGTTTGGGCATGGGTCACTGAAGCTTTCTTT
many | NA | 14 | TRBJ1-1 | TRBV6-6 | CASSYSIQGTEAFF | TGTGCCAGCAGTTACTCCATCCAAGGTACTGAAGCTTTCTTT
once | NA | 14 | TRBJ1-1 | TRBV28 | CASRGEGLNTEAFF | TGTGCCAGCAGGGGAGAGGGACTGAACACTGAGGCTTTCTTT
few | NA | 15 | TRBJ2-1 | TRBV5-1 | CASSLNLVDYNEQFF | TGCGCCAGCAGCTTGAACCTGGTTGACTACAATGAGCAGTTCTTC
NA | TRBD1 | 18 | TRBJ2-2 | TRBV6-6 | CASSQRSTGASNTGELFF | TGTGCCAGCAGCCAACGCTCGACAGGGGCCTCGAACACCGGGGAGTTGTTTTTT
NA | TRBD2 | 13 | TRBJ2-1 | TRBV6-6 | CASNGLAGMSGFF | TGTGCTAGCAACGGACTAGCGGGAATGAGTGGGTTCTTC
many | TRBD2 | 16 | TRBJ2-1 | TRBV4-2 | CASSQGSGSSYNEQFF | TGTGCCAGCAGCCAAGGAAGCGGGAGCTCCTACAATGAGCAGTTCTTC
many | TRBD2 | 17 | TRBJ2-1 | TRBV4-1 | CASSLGLAGTYYNEQFF | TGCGCCAGCAGCCTGGGACTAGCGGGTACCTACTACAATGAGCAGTTCTTC
NA | TRBD2 | 15 | TRBJ2-1 | TRBV6-1 | CASSELGGSYIEQFF | TGTGCCAGCAGTGAACTGGGCGGGAGCTACATTGAGCAATTCTTC
NA | TRBD1 | 16 | TRBJ1-2 | TRBV29-1 | CSVNAGQVIESDGYTF | TGCAGCGTTAACGCGGGACAGGTGATTGAGAGCGATGGTTACACCTTC
few | NA | 14 | TRBJ2-3 | TRBV7-3 | CASSQNTLGDTQYF | TGTGCCAGCAGCCAGAATACCCTCGGAGATACGCAGTATTTT
NA | NA | 11 | TRBJ2-3 | TRBV19 | CAITGRDTQYF | TGTGCTATTACAGGCCGGGATACACAGTATTTT